This T cell receptor (beta chain) appears in the sequencing data of a study of blood T cell repertoires in COVID-19. The assay was immunoSEQ multiplex PCR, and TCRdb's table has in-frame clones only and misses some. Of approximately 280,000 clones listed, about four fifths were seen once; the top ten hold 5%. Allocation to cohorts depended on clinical history reported by the participants. Trimming cost V 10 bases and J 9 bases, with 16 bases left between them. The CDR3 has 13 amino acids. The receptor comes from a man aged 35 to 55 who had been exposed to COVID-19. Sequencing input: PBMCs or T cells enriched from blood (not recorded which). The chain links TRBV12-3 or TRBV12-4 to TRBJ1-6; possibly TRBD1 for D (5 bases). CDR3 sequence: CAIRWGVSSPLHF. As DNA, the CDR3 is TGTGCCATTCGTTGGGGGGTCAGTTCACCCCTCCACTTT.